This is a list of T cell receptor beta chains from one sample in a study of cytomegalovirus exposure and HLA in healthy donors. The data were produced by immunoSEQ multiplex PCR, yet TCRdb's version contains in-frame clones alone and is incomplete. The table includes 200,000 to 250,000 clones, approximately 88% detected once. Sequenced input: PBMCs. All receptors come from a woman aged 25 to 45 in good health and CMV-seropositive. Each CDR3 is given with its conserved first and last residue. The order of the fields is J gene, D gene, V gene, clone size, CDR3 DNA, CDR3 protein. A D gene is named only where the DNA matches it firmly. Size is stated for part of the rows, as once, few or many counts, or as a class when the clone is expanded.

>TRBJ2-2|NA|TRBV4-1|NA
TGCGCCAGCAGCCAAGATCGCCTCACCGGGGAGCTGTTTTTT
CASSQDRLTGELFF
>TRBJ2-2|NA|TRBV7-3|NA
TGTGCCAGCAGCTTAATAGCAGCTTCCGGGGAGCTGTTTTTT
CASSLIAASGELFF
>TRBJ2-1|NA|TRBV28|NA
TGTGCCAGCAGTTTACGTCAGGAGCAGTTCTTC
CASSLRQEQFF
>TRBJ2-1|TRBD2|TRBV4-1|NA
TGCGCCAGCAGCCAAGCACTAGCGGGAGGGATTGAGCAGTTCTTC
CASSQALAGGIEQFF
>TRBJ2-1|TRBD2|TRBV5-1|few
TGCGCCAGCAGCTTGGGGCCCACCCTTAGCGGGAAAACCTCCAATGAGCAGTTCTTC
CASSLGPTLSGKTSNEQFF
>TRBJ1-5|NA|TRBV4-1|NA
TGCGCCAGCAGCCCTGACAGTGGTCAGCCCCAGCATTTT
CASSPDSGQPQHF
>TRBJ1-1|NA|TRBV5-1|NA
TGCGCCAGCAGACCGGGGGGAACACGGGGCACTGAAGCTTTCTTT
CASRPGGTRGTEAFF
>TRBJ2-3|NA|TRBV5-6|NA
TGTGCCAGCAGCCAAAACACAGATACGCAGTATTTT
CASSQNTDTQYF
>TRBJ1-1|TRBD1|TRBV19|NA
TGTGCCAGTAGTACTGACCGGGACAGGGCGACTTTCTTT
CASSTDRDRATFF
>TRBJ2-7|NA|TRBV6-1|NA
TGTGCCAGCAAGGTCTACCATTGGGCCTACGAGCAGTACTTC
CASKVYHWAYEQYF
>TRBJ1-2|NA|TRBV6-5|NA
TGTGCCAGCAGTTACTCGACTCCAGGCTATGGCTACACCTTC
CASSYSTPGYGYTF
>TRBJ2-3|NA|TRBV30|NA
TGTGCCTGGATGATGATGCTAGCTGATACGCAGTATTTT
CAWMMMLADTQYF
>TRBJ2-6|TRBD1|TRBV30|NA
TGTGCCTGGAGTTCCGGGACAGGGGGCTCCGGTGGGGCCAACGTCCTGACTTTC
CAWSSGTGGSGGANVLTF
>TRBJ2-7|NA|TRBV14|few
TGTGCCAGCAGCCCTAGTATAGCCTACGAGCAGTACTTC
CASSPSIAYEQYF
>TRBJ1-2|NA|TRBV5-6|NA
TGTGCCAGCAGCTTGTGGGATGGCTACACCTTC
CASSLWDGYTF
>TRBJ2-2|NA|TRBV13|NA
TGTGCCAGCAGCCTAGTCCGGGCTTTCTATGGGGCCGGGGAGCTGTTTTTT
CASSLVRAFYGAGELFF
>TRBJ1-2|NA|TRBV4-1|NA
TGCGCCAGCAGCCAACCACAGGACAACTATGGCTACACCTTC
CASSQPQDNYGYTF
>TRBJ2-3|TRBD2|TRBV10-3|NA
TGTGCCATCACCGACCCGGCCGGACTAGCGGGCACAGATACGCAGTATTTT
CAITDPAGLAGTDTQYF
>TRBJ1-5|NA|TRBV4-2|few
TGTGCCAGCAGCCAAGAGTGGGTCAGCAATCAGCCCCAGCATTTT
CASSQEWVSNQPQHF
>TRBJ2-7|NA|TRBV27|NA
TGTGCCAGCAGCCGGACTCAACAGTTCGAGCAGTACTTC
CASSRTQQFEQYF